The 11 T cell receptor beta chains listed next were all sequenced from one sample in a study of T-cell reconstitution after alpha-beta-depleted transplantation in children. The TCRbeta library was prepared with unique molecular identifiers. MiXCR, applied by TCRdb to the PCR reads, yields one record per CDR3 protein. The sample lists 280,000 or so distinct CDR3 sequences, around a tenth seen once, with 23% in the top ten. The sample here was peripheral blood, taken 180 days after TCRalphabeta/CD19-depleted stem cell transplant. The receptor source for this set is a male patient between 2 and 10 years old who had a stem cell transplant for chronic granulomatous disease, so the T cells may come from the graft donor.

Comments on this clonotype: Sequence at one end of the junction differs from germline and may be a read error. V is TRBV12-3 or TRBV12-4 and J is TRBJ1-2; TRBD1 agrees at 8 bases. This CDR3 has 13 residues. CDR3 nucleotide sequence: TGTGCCTGCAGTTCTCAGGGGGCCTATGGCTACACCTTC. This sequence encodes CACSSQGAYGYTF.

This clonotype has a handful of counts. The chain carries TRBV4-3 and TRBJ2-2; TRBD1 matches 8 bases. The J segment lost 5 bases and the V segment lost 1 base, leaving 3 bases of the junction unmatched. Germline V CDR1 and CDR2: LGHNA, YSLEER. The CDR3 sequence is 15 residues long. The chain's CDR3 is CASSQGQGLTGELFF. The CDR3 coding sequence is TGCGCCAGCAGCCAAGGACAGGGGCTTACCGGGGAGCTGTTTTTT.

The sample holds many counts of this clonotype. This chain joins TRBV29-1 and TRBJ2-1; 9 nucleotides line up with TRBD2. The CDR3 is 12 residues long. Trimming took 0 bases from V and 14 from J; bases not matched to a gene: 5. The V gene's germline CDR1 is SQVTM and CDR2 ANQGSEA. The CDR3 DNA sequence: TGCAGCGTTGAAGATCCGGGACTAGCCGAGTTCTTC. This codes for CSVEDPGLAEFF.

Many counts were recorded for this clonotype. The chain uses TRBV20-1 and TRBJ1-4, with D tentatively TRBD1 (5 bases). Germline V lookup: CDR1 DFQATT, CDR2 SNEGSKA (reference sequence). This CDR3 is built from 14 residues. Trimming shortened V by 5 bases and J by 0 bases, and 10 bases separated the two germline ends. The CDR3 is CSAYWGPTNEKLFF. The CDR3 DNA reads as TGCAGTGCTTACTGGGGCCCAACTAATGAAAAACTGTTTTTT.

This clonotype was observed at least ten times. The V gene is TRBV20-1, the J gene TRBJ2-1; D remains unclear. The V end was cut by 3 bases, the J end by 1 base, with 1 base between. CDR3 size: 11 residues. Germline assignment: CDR1 DFQATT and CDR2 SNEGSKA (reference sequence). The chain's CDR3 is CSASSYNEQFF. CDR3 in DNA: TGCAGTGCTAGTTCCTACAATGAGCAGTTCTTC.

This clonotype was seen ten or more times. The chain links TRBV12-3 or TRBV12-4 to TRBJ2-1, with 9 positions matching TRBD2. The CDR3 is 13 amino acids. V shed 5 bases, J shed 6 bases, and the junction held 2 bases outside the gene matches. CDR3: CASSGTSSNEQFF. The CDR3, as DNA: TGTGCCAGCAGTGGGACTAGCTCCAATGAGCAGTTCTTC.

This clonotype has a count of ten or more. The chain uses TRBV5-1 and TRBJ2-5; possible D gene TRBD2, 7 bases. The CDR3 runs 15 residues. The germline CDR1 and CDR2 sequences are SGHRS and YFSETQ. V dropped 2 bases and J dropped 1 base, with 12 bases sitting between them. The CDR3 loop is CASSFLGGGQETQYF. Here the CDR3 DNA reads TGCGCCAGCAGCTTCCTAGGGGGGGGCCAAGAGACCCAGTACTTC.

This clonotype was found many times. The gene calls are TRBV7-6 and TRBJ2-1, with 9 positions matching TRBD1. Germline values: CDR1 SGHVS, CDR2 FNYEAQ. V dropped 0 bases and J dropped 9; count of bases not matched to a gene: 3. The CDR3 sequence is 14 residues long. CDR3 nucleotides: TGTGCCAGCAGCTTAGCCACAGGGGGCGGTGAGCAGTTCTTC. Encoded protein: CASSLATGGGEQFF.

This clonotype was detected many times. This chain links TRBV6-5 with TRBJ1-2; D remains unclear. The CDR3 totals 14 residues. V was shortened by 0 bases and J by 0 bases, with 5 bases between the two germline ends. The V gene's germline CDR1 is MNHEY and CDR2 SVGAGI. The CDR3 DNA sequence: TGTGCCAGCAGTTACTCTGAAGCTAACTATGGCTACACCTTC. It specifies CASSYSEANYGYTF.

This clonotype was detected ten times or more. The J gene is TRBJ2-6, the V gene TRBV28; TRBD1 might be the D (6 bases). CDR3 size: 15 residues. Per germline, CDR1 MDHEN and CDR2 SYDVKM. Trimming removed 6 bases at V and 4 bases at J, with 13 bases between. The CDR3 protein is CASRDRMTGANVLTF. CDR3 DNA: TGTGCCAGCAGAGACAGGATGACCGGGGCCAACGTCCTGACTTTC.

This clonotype has more than one count but fewer than ten. The chain links TRBV2 to TRBJ2-1; 12 positions agree with TRBD2. V dropped 6 bases and J dropped 9; count of bases not matched to a gene: 3. The CDR3 length is 13 residues. Germline V gene sequence: CDR1 SNHLY, CDR2 FYNNEI. The CDR3 spells CASRTSGGAEQFF. CDR3 DNA: TGTGCCAGCAGGACTAGCGGGGGAGCTGAGCAGTTCTTC.